A single T cell receptor beta chain is shown here with its context. What antigen it recognizes has not been identified. No per-base quality is available; no much larger clone lies one base away. This record comes from a study of T cell changes during pregnancy in multiple sclerosis (dated by TCRdb to between 2017 and 2020). Some background on the complete study: The study examined how the T cell repertoire changed over the course of pregnancy in women with multiple sclerosis.

The library was made by the immunoSEQ multiplex PCR assay. TCRdb took over this immuneACCESS table, retaining in-frame rearrangements with V and J assigned. Such tables are incomplete; in checked studies, under half of the missing clones stem from an unresolved V gene, and the remainder is unexplained. For this sample the table gives roughly 80,000 clones, of which approximately 90% were detected only once. The ten largest clones capture less than 3% of the sample. CDR1 and CDR2 (MDHEN, SYDVKM) derive from the germline V gene. Reading from cysteine to phenylalanine, the CDR3 counts 17 amino acids. CDR3 DNA only is kept here, 51 bases in frame from base 1. The germline V and J ends show losses of 6 bases and 3 bases respectively, and no gene match explains 9 bases of the junction.

This specimen was peripheral blood, taken before pregnancy. The origin of this receptor is a female donor with multiple sclerosis, enrolled in a pregnancy study. This chain joins TRBV28 to TRBJ2-2, with 11 central nucleotides matching TRBD2. The encoded CDR3 is CASSSVAGGRDTGELFF. The DNA sequence is given as TGTGCCAGCAGCTCAGTAGCGGGAGGGAGGGACACCGGGGAGCTGTTTTTT.